This T cell receptor beta chain was identified in a study of cytomegalovirus exposure and HLA in healthy donors. Remarks on this clone: The antigen remains undetermined.

Findings of the study overall: In a later analysis, several top co-occurrence clusters appeared linked to parvovirus B19, influenza, CMV and Epstein-Barr virus.

Use of 60 Vbeta and 13 Jbeta primers characterized the PCR. Sequencing used immunoSEQ multiplex PCR; TCRdb keeps in-frame clones, though not all of them. The sample lists roughly 97,000 clones, around 10% occurring once. V shed 3 bases, J shed 4 bases, and the junction held 3 bases outside the gene matches. The length of the CDR3 is 14 residues. Germline CDR1 is SGDLS and CDR2 is YYNGEE. This chain connects TRBV9 to TRBJ2-7; 11 nucleotides align to TRBD1. Sequenced sample: PBMCs. This TCR was recovered from a man in his forties or fifties in good health and CMV-seropositive. The CDR3 DNA reads as TGTGCCAGCAGCGGGACAGGGGGCAGGTACGAGCAGTACTTC. Protein: CASSGTGGRYEQYF.